The 21 T cell receptor beta chains presented below share a single source sample, sequenced in a study of T cell responses to AZD1222 COVID-19 vaccine. Only in-frame clones appear in the TCRdb table, and some are missing; sequencing was by immunoSEQ multiplex PCR. The profile shows some 180,000 clones, around 94% of them singletons. Sequencing was performed on peripheral blood, taken on day 0 of AZD1222 vaccination. These receptors all stem from an adult in good health.

This sequence joins TRBV5-1 and TRBJ1-2, with D unresolved. In germline, CDR1 is SGHRS, CDR2 YFSETQ. V lost 4 bases and J lost 0, with 19 bases in between. CDR3 length equals 17 residues. The CDR3 DNA reads TGCGCCAGCAGCCCGACGTTGGGTGTGGGGTCTAACTATGGCTACACCTTC. Protein sequence: CASSPTLGVGSNYGYTF. The variable domain in full, completed from reference TRBV5-1 and TRBJ1-2, reads KAGVTQTPRYLIKTRGQQVTLSCSPISGHRSVSWYQQTPGQGLQFLFEYFSETQRNKGNFPGRFSGRQFSNSRSEMNVSTLELGDSALYLCASSPTLGVGSNYGYTFGSGTRLTVV.

This clone was found once. The chain couples TRBV4-3 to TRBJ1-1; 7 bases are a match to TRBD1. V was clipped by 2 bases and J by 6 bases; unmatched bases: 9. The CDR3 is 15 residues long. CDR1 and CDR2 from the germline V gene are LGHNA and YSLEER. The CDR3 loop is CASSQSTGSFPEAFF. In DNA form, the CDR3 reads TGCGCCAGCAGCCAATCGACAGGGAGTTTCCCTGAAGCTTTCTTT.

The V gene is TRBV7-2, the J gene TRBJ1-1; 9 positions agree with TRBD1. This CDR3 comprises 14 residues. Germline lookup yields CDR1 SGHTA and CDR2 FQGNSA. Trimming removed 5 bases from V and 5 bases from J; junction bases left unmatched: 6. The CDR3 DNA reads TGTGCCAGCAGCGGCCGGACAGGGGCAACTGAAGCTTTCTTT. Translation: CASSGRTGATEAFF.

The CDR3 nucleotides are TGTGCCAGCAGCTTAGAAGTCGGGGAGCTGTTTTTT. This encodes CASSLEVGELFF. This chain connects TRBV7-6 to TRBJ2-2; no clear D gene. This CDR3 is built from 12 residues. The germline V gene has CDR1 SGHVS and CDR2 FNYEAQ. With 1 base removed from V and 7 bases from J, the gap between germline ends came to 4 bases. Filled out from reference TRBV7-6 and TRBJ2-2, the complete variable domain reads GAGVSQSPRYKVTKRGQDVALRCDPISGHVSLYWYRQALGQGPEFLTYFNYEAQQDKSGLPNDRFSAERPEGSISTLTIQRTEQRDSAMYRCASSLEVGELFFGEGSRLTVL.

The chain couples TRBV5-6 to TRBJ1-6; 9 bases match TRBD1. The CDR3 sequence is 15 residues long. Germline V lookup: CDR1 SGHDT, CDR2 YYEEEE. The ends lost 3 bases at V and 8 bases at J; junction bases unmatched: 6. For the CDR3, the DNA is TGTGCCAGCAGCTCGGGACAGGGTTATCATTCACCCCTCCACTTT. It encodes CASSSGQGYHSPLHF.

The gene calls are TRBV24-1 and TRBJ2-7; D uncertain. Trimming took off 6 bases at V and 3 bases at J, with 11 bases between the two ends. The CDR3 is made up of 13 amino acids. Germline CDR1 reads KGHDR; CDR2 reads SFDVKD. The CDR3, as DNA: TGTGCCACCAGTCACGCTCTGGGCTACGAGCAGTACTTC. Translated: CATSHALGYEQYF.

The chain employs TRBV19 and TRBJ1-5; the D is unclear. The CDR3 consists of 13 residues. With 3 bases removed from V and 10 bases from J, the gap between germline ends came to 13 bases. The V gene's germline CDR1 is LNHDA and CDR2 SQIVND (reference sequence). This chain's CDR3 is CASSIDGYVPQHF. Written as DNA, the CDR3 is TGTGCCAGTAGTATCGACGGGTACGTTCCCCAGCATTTT.

The chain combines TRBV5-6 with TRBJ2-7; the D gene is possibly TRBD2 (6 bases). There are 11 residues in the CDR3. Germline CDR1 and CDR2: SGHDT and YYEEEE. V shed 6 bases and J shed 6 bases, with 10 bases lying between them. The chain's CDR3 is CASTLGGEQYF. Here the CDR3 DNA reads TGTGCCAGCACCCTGGGAGGCGAGCAGTACTTC.

This clone was seen once. The chain combines TRBV3-1 (or the pseudogene TRBV3-2) with TRBJ2-2; D gene unclear. Per germline, CDR1 LGHDT and CDR2 YNNKEL (reference sequence). The V and J ends lost 3 bases and 1 base respectively, with 12 bases between them. The CDR3 totals 16 residues. The CDR3 loop is CASSQSLVLNTGELFF. In DNA, the CDR3 is TGTGCCAGCAGCCAGAGCCTGGTCTTGAACACCGGGGAGCTGTTTTTT.

The CDR3 DNA sequence: TGTGCCAGCAGTACTCGGACTAGCCAGGGCTACGAGCAGTACTTC. Translation gives CASSTRTSQGYEQYF. The J gene is TRBJ2-7, the V gene TRBV6-5; TRBD2 matches 8 bases. The CDR3 has 15 residues. CDR1 and CDR2 from the germline V gene are MNHEY and SVGAGI. The V gene end was trimmed by 5 bases and the J gene end by 3 bases; junction bases not matched to a gene: 9.

The chain employs TRBV10-3 and TRBJ2-1; D tentatively fits TRBD1 or TRBD2 (7 bases each). Germline V lookup: CDR1 ENHRY, CDR2 SYGVKD. The length of the CDR3 is 13 residues. V shed 10 bases and J shed 9 bases, with 19 bases lying between them. The CDR3 DNA is TGTGCCACCTTGACAGGGAGGGTGGGTGAGCAGTTCTTC. Residues: CATLTGRVGEQFF.

In its sample, this clone was seen once. V gene TRBV2 combines with J gene TRBJ2-5; TRBD1 agrees at 8 bases. This CDR3 has 13 residues. Germline CDR1 SNHLY, CDR2 FYNNEI. V lost 6 bases, J lost 4 bases, and 4 bases stayed unmatched. CDR3 in amino acids: CASRRQGSETQYF. CDR3 DNA: TGTGCCAGCAGGAGACAGGGGTCAGAGACCCAGTACTTC. The full variable domain, completed using reference TRBV2 and TRBJ2-5, is EPEVTQTPSHQVTQMGQEVILRCVPISNHLYFYWYRQILGQKVEFLVSFYNNEISEKSEIFDDQFSVERPDGSNFTLKIRSTKLEDSAMYFCASRRQGSETQYFGPGTRLLVL.

The CDR3 DNA follows: TGTGCCAGCTTACAGGGTTTTTCATACGAGCAGTACTTC. This codes for CASLQGFSYEQYF. The gene calls are TRBV6-5 and TRBJ2-7; tentative D call: TRBD1 (6 bases). V dropped 8 bases and J dropped 4 bases, with 15 bases sitting between them. Germline CDR1 MNHEY, CDR2 SVGAGI. This CDR3 contains 13 residues.

The chain employs TRBV11-2 and TRBJ2-7; the match to TRBD1 covers 9 bases. Germline V gene lookup returns CDR1 SGHAT and CDR2 FQNNGV. J lost 4 bases, V lost 1 base, and 5 bases had no gene match. The CDR3 has 15 residues. The DNA for the CDR3 is TGTGCCAGCAGCTTAGGGGGGGACAGGGAGTACGAGCAGTACTTC. Translated, it gives CASSLGGDREYEQYF.

This sequence joins TRBV7-6 and TRBJ1-1; TRBD1 might be the D (5 bases). This CDR3 has 15 amino acids. The germline CDR1 and CDR2 sequences are SGHVS and FNYEAQ. With 5 bases removed from V and 0 bases from J, the gap between germline ends came to 13 bases. The DNA of the CDR3 is TGTGCCAGCAGCGCACAGGCCCTACTGAACACTGAAGCTTTCTTT. It codes for CASSAQALLNTEAFF. The whole variable domain, remainder taken from reference TRBV7-6 and TRBJ1-1, is GAGVSQSPRYKVTKRGQDVALRCDPISGHVSLYWYRQALGQGPEFLTYFNYEAQQDKSGLPNDRFSAERPEGSISTLTIQRTEQRDSAMYRCASSAQALLNTEAFFGQGTRLTVV.

Notes on this clone: This specimen includes other DNA sequences encoding the same CDR3. The chain combines TRBV9 with TRBJ2-1, with a weak D call TRBD2 (6 bases). This CDR3 comprises 14 residues. The V end was cut by 2 bases, the J end by 3 bases, with 9 bases between. Germline-derived CDR1 and CDR2 are SGDLS and YYNGEE. The CDR3, as DNA: TGTGCCAGCAGCGTGGCGGGGAGCTACAATGAGCAGTTCTTC. Its protein product is CASSVAGSYNEQFF.

The chain carries TRBV6-2 or TRBV6-3 and TRBJ2-2; D gene unclear. The CDR3 covers 12 residues. The V and J ends lost 3 bases and 5 bases respectively, with 4 bases between them. Germline V gene sequence: CDR1 MNHEY, CDR2 SVGEGT. The CDR3 DNA is TGTGCCAGCAGTTATGGGACCGGGGAGCTGTTTTTT. Translated, it gives CASSYGTGELFF.

The chain is built from TRBV6-1 and TRBJ1-2, with 8 bases matching TRBD1. The germline V gene has CDR1 MNHNS and CDR2 SASEGT. V lost 3 bases and J lost 7; bases outside the gene matches: 4. This CDR3 has 13 amino acids. The CDR3 nucleotides read TGTGCCAGCAGTGACAGGGGGCGCGGTGGCTACACCTTC. Translated, it gives CASSDRGRGGYTF.

The chain joins TRBV11-3 to TRBJ1-1, with 7 nucleotides matching TRBD1. Germline V lookup: CDR1 SGHNT, CDR2 YENEEA. The CDR3 has 13 amino acids. The junction had 6 bases not matched to a gene; V was cut back by 6 bases and J by 5 bases. CDR3 coding DNA: TGTGCCAGCAGTTTACAGGGGATGACTGAAGCTTTCTTT. Amino acid sequence: CASSLQGMTEAFF.

V usage is TRBV18 and J usage is TRBJ1-6; tentatively, D is TRBD1 (5 bases). V lost 4 bases and J lost 9, with 13 bases in between. The germline V gene has CDR1 KGHSH and CDR2 LQKENI. This CDR3 is built from 14 residues. The CDR3 protein is CASSQGQGGSPLHF. As DNA, the CDR3 is TGTGCCAGCTCACAGGGTCAGGGAGGTTCACCCCTCCACTTT.

The genes are TRBV28 and TRBJ1-1, with D unclear. In germline, CDR1 is MDHEN, CDR2 SYDVKM. The CDR3 spans 12 residues. V was cut by 2 bases and J by 7 bases, with 8 bases left in between. CDR3 DNA: TGTGCCAGCAGTTTACCGGCCGTTGAAGCTTTCTTT. It translates to CASSLPAVEAFF.